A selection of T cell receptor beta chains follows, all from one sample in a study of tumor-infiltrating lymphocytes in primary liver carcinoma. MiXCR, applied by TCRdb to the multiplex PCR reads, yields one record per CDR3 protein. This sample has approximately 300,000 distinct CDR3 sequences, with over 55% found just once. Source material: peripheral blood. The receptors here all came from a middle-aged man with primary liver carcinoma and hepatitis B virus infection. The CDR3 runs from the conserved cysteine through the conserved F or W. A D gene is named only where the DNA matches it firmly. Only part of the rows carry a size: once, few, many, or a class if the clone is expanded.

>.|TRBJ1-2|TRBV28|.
TGTGCCAGCAGTTTATTGTCCGGAGGCTACACCTTC
CASSLLSGGYTF
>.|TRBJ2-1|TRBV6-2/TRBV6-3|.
TGTGCCAGCTGTTATGCCGAGGTCGCCTACAATGAGCAATTCTTC
CASCYAEVAYNEQFF
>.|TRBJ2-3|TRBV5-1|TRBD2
TGCGCCAGCAGCCCCGGGGCGGGAGGAGCAGATACGCAGTATTTT
CASSPGAGGADTQYF
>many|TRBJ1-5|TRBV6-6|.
TGTGCCAGCAGTCCCGGGGGTGAGAGCAGCAGTCAGCCCCAGCATTTT
CASSPGGESSSQPQHF
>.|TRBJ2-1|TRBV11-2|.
TGTGCCTGCAGCTTAGTGTCGGGGGAAGGTACTGAGCAGTTCTTC
CACSLVSGEGTEQFF
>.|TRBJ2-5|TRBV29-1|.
TGCAGCGCCGATTACAGCCAAGAGACCCAGTACTTC
CSADYSQETQYF
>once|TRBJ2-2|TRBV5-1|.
TGCGCCAGCAGCTTGGATGGGACAATGACCGGGGAGCTGTTTTTT
CASSLDGTMTGELFF
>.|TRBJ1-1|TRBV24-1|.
TGTGCCACCAGTGACGGACGGGACACTGAAGCTTTCTTT
CATSDGRDTEAFF
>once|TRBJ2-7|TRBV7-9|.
TGTGCCAGCAGCCCTCTGCACAAGCAGTACTTC
CASSPLHKQYF
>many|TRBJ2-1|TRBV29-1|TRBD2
TGCAGCGTTGTGGCACTAGCGGGAACGTACAATGAGCAGTTCTTC
CSVVALAGTYNEQFF
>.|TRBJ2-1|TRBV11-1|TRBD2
TGTGCCAGCAACTTAGTAGGGAGGGTCAAAGAGCAATTCTTC
CASNLVGRVKEQFF
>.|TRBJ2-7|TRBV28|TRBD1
TGTGCCAGCAGTCCCGGGACAGGCCAGGACGAGCAGTACTTC
CASSPGTGQDEQYF
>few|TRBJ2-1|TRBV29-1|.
TGCAGCGTTGTGTGTGGATCCAATGAGCGGTTCTTC
CSVVCGSNERFF
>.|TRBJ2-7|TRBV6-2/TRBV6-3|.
TGCTCCAGCAGTTTCCCCCTCGTGAGTAGCGGAAGACGTGGGGCCTACGAGCAGTACTTC
CSSSFPLVSSGRRGAYEQYF
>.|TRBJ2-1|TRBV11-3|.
TGTACCAGCAGCTTAGTTGGCGGGCAAGCTGGGAGTGAGCAGTTCTTC
CTSSLVGGQAGSEQFF
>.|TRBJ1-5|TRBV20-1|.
TGCAGTGCTAGGGAGGCGGACCATAGCAATCAGCCCCAGCATTTT
CSAREADHSNQPQHF
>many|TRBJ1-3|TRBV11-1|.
TGTGCCAGCAGCTGGGGAACTGGAAACACCATATATTTT
CASSWGTGNTIYF
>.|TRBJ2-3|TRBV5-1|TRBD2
TGCGCCAGCAGCTTGCAAGCTAGCGGGAGCACAGATATGCAGTATTTT
CASSLQASGSTDMQYF
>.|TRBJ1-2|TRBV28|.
TGTACCAGCACCCCGAACAGGGCTGGCTATGGCTACACCTTC
CTSTPNRAGYGYTF
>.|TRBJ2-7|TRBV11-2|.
TGTGCCAGCAGCTTAGGGTCCCAAGCAGACGAGCAGTACTTC
CASSLGSQADEQYF
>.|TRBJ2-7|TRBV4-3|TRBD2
TGCACCAGCAGCCAAGAAAGCGGGAGGGTCTACGAGCAGTACTTC
CTSSQESGRVYEQYF
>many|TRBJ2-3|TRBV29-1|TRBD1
TGCAGCGTTTTACAGGGGTCTTTAGATACGCAGTATTTT
CSVLQGSLDTQYF
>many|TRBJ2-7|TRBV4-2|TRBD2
TGTGCCAGCAGCCAAGATCCTAGCGGGGTTAGCTCCTACGAGCAGTACTTC
CASSQDPSGVSSYEQYF
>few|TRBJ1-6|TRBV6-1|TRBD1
TGTGCCAGCAGTGAACCACCGGGGACAGGGCGGAATTCACCCCTCCACTTT
CASSEPPGTGRNSPLHF
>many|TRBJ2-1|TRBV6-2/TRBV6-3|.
TGTGCCGCCACCCCCGACAGGATTTACAATGAGCAGTTCTTC
CAATPDRIYNEQFF
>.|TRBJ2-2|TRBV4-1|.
TGCGCCAGCAGCCAAGTGTACTCCCGGTCAGACACCGGGGAGCTGTTTTTT
CASSQVYSRSDTGELFF
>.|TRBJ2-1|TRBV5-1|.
TGCGCCAGCAGCTTGGGCAGGGCCTTTGATAATGGGCAGTTCTTC
CASSLGRAFDNGQFF
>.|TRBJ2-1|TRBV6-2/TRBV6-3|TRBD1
TGTGCCAGCAGTCATCCCGGGACAGGGGTCTATAATGAGCTGTACTTC
CASSHPGTGVYNELYF
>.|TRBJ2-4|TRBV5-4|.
TGTGCCAGCAGCTGGGACGGACACCTTAACATTCAGTACTTC
CASSWDGHLNIQYF
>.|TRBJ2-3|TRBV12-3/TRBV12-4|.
TGTGCCAGCAGTTCAGGGGACCTCACAGATACGCAGTATTTT
CASSSGDLTDTQYF
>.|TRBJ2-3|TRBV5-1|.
TGCGCCAGCAGCTTGGGAACACGAGGGGCCGGGTCAGATACGCAGTATTTT
CASSLGTRGAGSDTQYF
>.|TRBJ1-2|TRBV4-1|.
TGCACCAGCAACCCGGGGCCAGTCTATGGCTACACCTTC
CTSNPGPVYGYTF
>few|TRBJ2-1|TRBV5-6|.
TGTGCCAGCACCCAATTGACGCAGAGGCGATCGGAAAATGAGCAGTTCTTC
CASTQLTQRRSENEQFF
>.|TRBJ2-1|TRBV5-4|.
TGTGCCTGCAGCTCCCCTAGTCTTACCTACAATGAGCAGTTCTTC
CACSSPSLTYNEQFF
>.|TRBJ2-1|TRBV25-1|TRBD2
TGTGCCAGTACAGCGGGAGACTCCTACAATGAGCAGTTATTC
CASTAGDSYNEQLF
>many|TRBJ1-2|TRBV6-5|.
TGTGCCAGCAGTTACGAAGGGAACGGCTACACCTTC
CASSYEGNGYTF
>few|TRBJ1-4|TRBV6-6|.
TGTGCCAGCAGTGCGGAGGAAGAACTGTTTTTT
CASSAEEELFF
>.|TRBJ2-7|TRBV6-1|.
TGTGCCAGCAGTGGGATGAGCAGGGCCGTCCCTTCCTACGAGCAGTACTTC
CASSGMSRAVPSYEQYF
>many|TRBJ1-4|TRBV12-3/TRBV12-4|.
TGTGCCAGCAGAGCTAGAGGGACTAGTAATGAAAAACTGTTTTTT
CASRARGTSNEKLFF
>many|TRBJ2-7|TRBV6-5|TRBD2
TGTGCCAGCAGCCTTAGCGGGAGGGGTTACGAGCAGTACTTC
CASSLSGRGYEQYF
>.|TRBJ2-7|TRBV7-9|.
TGTGCCAGCAGCCCCGGACCCGAGCAGTACTTC
CASSPGPEQYF
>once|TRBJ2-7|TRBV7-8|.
TGTGCCAGCAGAGGGATCCCCTACGAGCAGTACTTC
CASRGIPYEQYF
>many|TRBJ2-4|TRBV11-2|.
TGTGCCAGCAGCTTAGACCGGACAGCTCTAGCCAAAAACATTCAGTACTTC
CASSLDRTALAKNIQYF
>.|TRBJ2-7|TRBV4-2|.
TGTGCCAGCAGCCAAGTGAGAGCGAGGGCCTACGAGCAGTACTTC
CASSQVRARAYEQYF
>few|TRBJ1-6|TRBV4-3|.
TGCGCTAGCAGCCAAGGAGTCGGTGGGTTTTCACCCCTCCACTTT
CASSQGVGGFSPLHF